The clone carrying this T cell receptor beta chain was detected a few times. The J segment lost 4 bases and the V segment lost 0 bases, leaving 5 bases of the junction unmatched. This CDR3 is built from 15 residues. Germline lookup yields CDR1 SGHRS and CDR2 YFSETQ. TCRdb's copy holds only in-frame clones and misses some; the assay was immunoSEQ multiplex PCR. The sample shows about 340,000 clones, about 92% of them seen only once. Study members were between about 18 and 89 years old and lived in 25 or so US regions. Participants were placed into cohorts based on the clinical history they reported. Cohort 3 recovery required two negative PCRs, clearance, or symptom resolution. This entry is derived from a study of blood T cell repertoires in COVID-19. Study details: Sources were T cells, B-cell-depleted T cells, or PBMCs; the material itself was cDNA or gDNA.

The V call is TRBV5-1, the J call TRBJ2-5, with 8 bases fitting TRBD2. Sequenced material: PBMCs or T cells enriched from blood (not recorded which). The sequence derives from a woman in her 30s who had recovered from COVID-19. Written as DNA, the CDR3 is TGCGCCAGCAGCTTGGGAGGCGCGGGGGGAGAGACCCAGTACTTC. Translation gives CASSLGGAGGETQYF.